The 7 T cell receptor beta chains reported below all come from one sample, sequenced in a study of blood T cell repertoires in COVID-19. Only in-frame clones appear in the TCRdb table, and some are missing; sequencing was by immunoSEQ multiplex PCR. Of 75,000 to 95,000 clones in the sample, 84% were seen once. The sequenced sample was peripheral blood. Receptor source: a man between 60 and 75 years old with acute or convalescent COVID-19.

This clone is a singleton in its sample. The J gene is TRBJ1-4, the V gene TRBV5-1; no firm D call. CDR1 SGHRS and CDR2 YFSETQ come from the germline V gene. Trimming stripped 4 bases from V and 7 bases from J, with 17 bases between. This CDR3 comprises 15 residues. The CDR3 bases are TGCGCCAGCAGCCCGGAACCCAACCTAGGTGAAAAACTGTTTTTT. It specifies CASSPEPNLGEKLFF. Using reference TRBV5-1 and TRBJ1-4 for the parts outside the CDR3, the full variable domain is KAGVTQTPRYLIKTRGQQVTLSCSPISGHRSVSWYQQTPGQGLQFLFEYFSETQRNKGNFPGRFSGRQFSNSRSEMNVSTLELGDSALYLCASSPEPNLGEKLFFGSGTQLSVL.

The chain carries TRBV9 and TRBJ1-1, with D possibly being TRBD1 (5 bases). Germline V gene sequence: CDR1 SGDLS, CDR2 YYNGEE. The CDR3 extends over 14 amino acids. Trimming took 3 bases from V and 2 from J, leaving 11 bases between them. CDR3 loop: CASSALDRNTEAFF. Here the CDR3 DNA reads TGTGCCAGCAGCGCCCTAGACAGAAACACTGAAGCTTTCTTT.

The rearrangement links TRBV29-1 to TRBJ1-2; TRBD1 aligns across 10 bases. The CDR3 consists of 13 residues. In germline, CDR1 is SQVTM, CDR2 ANQGSEA. V was pared by 5 bases and J by 3 bases, with 3 bases of the junction left unmatched. CDR3 nucleotide sequence: TGCAGCGTTAGGGGGACAGGGGACTATGGCTACACCTTC. It translates to CSVRGTGDYGYTF.

The chain has TRBV6-1 and TRBJ1-1, with D possibly being TRBD1 (5 bases). CDR1 is MNHNS, CDR2 SASEGT, per germline. Trimming pared 1 base from V and 4 bases from J, leaving 13 bases between. The CDR3 is made up of 15 amino acids. CDR3 DNA: TGTGCCAGCAGTGAAGTATGGGGCCGCCCCACTGAAGCTTTCTTT. Protein sequence: CASSEVWGRPTEAFF.

This clone appeared a few times. The J gene is TRBJ2-2, the V gene TRBV19, with D possibly being TRBD1 (6 bases). Trimming cost V 5 bases and J 5 bases, with 12 bases left between them. Germline-derived CDR1 and CDR2 are LNHDA and SQIVND (reference sequence). The CDR3 covers 14 residues. CDR3 DNA: TGTGCCAGTAGTCTCACAGGGATGACCGGGGAGCTGTTTTTT. Its protein product is CASSLTGMTGELFF.

The chain links TRBV6-5 to TRBJ2-5; 7 nucleotides line up with TRBD2. The CDR3 consists of 14 residues. V was pared by 8 bases and J by 4 bases, with 10 bases of the junction left unmatched. The germline gives CDR1 MNHEY, CDR2 SVGAGI. The DNA of the CDR3 is TGTGCCAGCGGCGGATTAACGGGGGGAGAGACCCAGTACTTC. Translation gives CASGGLTGGETQYF.

In its sample, this clone was seen once. The chain employs TRBV28 and TRBJ2-7; tentatively, D is TRBD2 (7 bases). The length of the CDR3 is 16 residues. V dropped 6 bases and J dropped 2 bases, with 20 bases sitting between them. Germline V gene lookup returns CDR1 MDHEN and CDR2 SYDVKM. CDR3 sequence (DNA): TGTGCCAGCAGCCCCTTCTCCGGGGGGCGCACCTACGAGCAGTACTTC. It translates to CASSPFSGGRTYEQYF.